The clone carrying this TCR beta chain was picked up many times. Its antigen is currently unknown. The CDR3 has 15 amino acids. The germline V gene encodes CDR1 SGHVS and CDR2 FQNEAQ. Trimming at V came to 5 bases and at J to 5 bases, leaving 7 bases not matched to a gene. This entry belongs to a study of T cell repertoires in cytomegalovirus infection. TCRdb recomputed calls from the reads with MiXCR, one row per CDR3 protein. Of 300,000 or so distinct CDR3 sequences in the sample, approximately 25% were seen once. This TCR was recovered from a human donor in good health (CMV status not recorded). Some clones in this sample may be carry-over from other donors' samples. This specimen consisted of cultured PBMCs, obtained from culture after CMV antigen stimulation. The chain links TRBV7-8 to TRBJ1-5; the match to TRBD1 covers 9 bases. The CDR3, as DNA: TGTGCCAGCAGCCAAGGGGGACAGGGATATCAGCCCCAGCATTTT. Residues: CASSQGGQGYQPQHF.